The T cell receptor (beta chain) under discussion was sequenced for a study of identical twins (dated by TCRdb to about 2016). With regard to the full study: To test whether fetal clonotypes persist, this study deep-sequenced TCR alpha and beta repertoires from monozygotic twins, from unrelated adults of various ages, and from cord blood. To rule out contamination, replicate twin experiments were performed at different times with different library preparation protocols.

The CDR3 spans 13 residues, from the cysteine through the phenylalanine. Just the 39-base CDR3 DNA is kept, in frame starting at base 1. For CDR1 and CDR2, the germline V gene (reference sequence) lists GTSNPN and SVGIG. At the junction V is shortened by 8 bases and J by 3 bases; bases outside the gene matches: 7. All donors were healthy Caucasians. Three pairs of female monozygotic twins, all aged 18 to 29 years, were included in the twin cohort. Peripheral blood mononuclear cells were the source from which RNA for the TCR libraries was isolated. What the authors observed across the whole study: Because the same donors could not be followed over many years, the conclusions relied on cross-sectional statistical analysis. Out-of-frame TCR alpha sharing in monozygotic twins was systematically underestimated by recombination models, whereas sharing between unrelated individuals was in agreement with the recombination models. Invariant T cells such as MAIT and iNKT could partly confound zero-insertion analyses, although diverse VJ usage argued against such confounding for most clonotypes. Compared with coincidental sharing between unrelated individuals, out-of-frame TCR alpha sequences shared between twins showed an excess of sequences with low generation probability. Abundant cord blood beta clonotypes carried fewer insertions; young adult naive repertoires showed a weaker similar trend, while memory repertoires showed none. The excess sharing between twins in beta out-of-frame sequences was weaker because fewer shared sequences reduced the signal-to-noise ratio.

This clonotype was detected a few times. Its cognate antigen has yet to be identified. One base away there is no much larger clone; base qualities are not given. Library construction relied on 5' RACE. The sequencer listed for this sample is Illumina HiSeq 2000. Template switching added a universal primer binding site, and the final cDNA carried a unique molecular identifier that allowed TCR cDNA molecules to be counted accurately. Specific primers in the conserved constant-segment region were used to synthesize first-strand cDNA for the TCR alpha and beta chains. To control for contamination, every cDNA library carried two barcodes: a SMART-Mk sample barcode plus Illumina barcodes. TruSeq adapter sequences and Illumina sample barcodes were added in two successive PCR steps. TCR alpha and beta cDNA libraries were sequenced on the Illumina HiSeq platform with custom primers. Per the source publication's procedure: Unique molecular identifiers were extracted from raw reads with MiGEC, and CDR3 positions were determined with MiXCR. For each individual, recombination models were inferred using an EM algorithm with the repgenHMM and IGoR tools. Shared clonotypes were analyzed with the tcR package in R, and sharing was normalized by the product of cloneset sizes. To study raw recombination free of thymic and clonal selection effects, out-of-frame nonproductive sequences were analyzed. Through fastp at Q25 and MiXCR, TCRdb rebuilt clones from the public reads, retaining in-frame beta chains. Rows merge per CDR3 protein into single entries with the most common DNA and genes. The V and J calls reflect TCRdb's pipeline rather than the authors' work. In all, the sample holds 700,000 or so distinct CDR3 sequences, and less than 25% of those were seen once. Clones ranked in the top ten supply about 4.3% of the sample.

This same sample was also taken into another study, of T cells expressing NK-cell markers. The second paper further reports: In sorted CD3+CD56+NKG2C+, CD3+CD56+NKG2C- and CD3+CD56-NKG2C+ T-cell subsets from several donors, TCR beta-chain repertoires were profiled. Among the eight sequenced donors, seven were HCMV-seropositive and one was HCMV-seronegative. In several experiments an anti-gammadeltaTCR antibody was added to restrict sorting to alphabetaTCR-expressing T cells. In roughly six donors, the dominant CD3+CD56+NKG2C+ clonotypes were among the top 10 CD8+ clonotypes and accounted for roughly 1.0-8% of CD8+ T cells. Those dominant clonotypes were again the most abundant among CD3+CD56-NKG2C+ cells in several donors, at roughly 25-60.1%. Whether the expanded NKG2C-expressing T cell clones were specific for HCMV antigens was left unclear. The study sequenced eight donors, all healthy volunteers chosen at random: three men and five women. A commercial ELISA kit detecting HCMV-specific IgG in serum was used to determine HCMV serostatus. For five or six donors, unsorted PBMC were also used to sequence bulk peripheral blood T-cell repertoires. Reads were demultiplexed and grouped by UMI with MIGEC, and clonotypes were assembled and quantified with MiTCR. To exclude erroneous sequences, only TCR cDNA sequences supported by at least two reads were retained. Downstream repertoire analysis used the tcR package, and clonotypes were matched across fractions by CDR3 nucleotide sequence plus V segment. VDJmatch was used to annotate antigen specificity against VDJdb, with one amino acid substitution allowed in CDR3.

Sequencing was carried out using PBMCs. The receptor was derived from a woman between 18 and 29 years old in good health. Recombination connected TRBV30 to TRBJ2-1; the central 7 bases match TRBD2. CDR3 protein: CAAASGGYNEQFF. In nucleotide form, the sequence is TGTGCCGCCGCTAGCGGTGGCTACAATGAGCAGTTCTTC.